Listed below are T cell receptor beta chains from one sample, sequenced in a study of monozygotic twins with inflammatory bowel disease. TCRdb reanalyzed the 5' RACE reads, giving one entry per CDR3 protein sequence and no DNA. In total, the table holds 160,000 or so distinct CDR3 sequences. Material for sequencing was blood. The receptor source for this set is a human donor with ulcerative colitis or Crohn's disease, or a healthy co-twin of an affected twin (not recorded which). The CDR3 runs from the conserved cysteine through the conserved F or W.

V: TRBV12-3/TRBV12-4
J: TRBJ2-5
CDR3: CASSPLGAETQYF

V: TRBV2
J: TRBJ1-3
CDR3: CASSGQSHGNTIYF

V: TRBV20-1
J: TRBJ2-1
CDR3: CSARLPTAGGKNEQFF

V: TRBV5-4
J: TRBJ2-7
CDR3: CASSPGSLGSEQYF

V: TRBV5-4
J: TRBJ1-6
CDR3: CASSPGHQPGGSPLHF

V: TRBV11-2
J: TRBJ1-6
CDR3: CASSKGQYNSPLHF

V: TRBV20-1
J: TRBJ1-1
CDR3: CSAKTGLNTEAFF

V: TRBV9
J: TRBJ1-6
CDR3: CASSVRDRTDSPLHF

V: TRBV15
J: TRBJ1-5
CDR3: CATSREYRDQPQHF

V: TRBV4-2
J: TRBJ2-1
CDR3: CASSPHSGSSSFRLAYEQFF

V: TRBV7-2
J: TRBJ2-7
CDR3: CASSLSGQGIYEQYF

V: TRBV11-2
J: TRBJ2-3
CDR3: CASSPESRSGGSTDTQYF

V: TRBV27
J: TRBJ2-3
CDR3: CASRTAQPRLWTAPRTDTQYF

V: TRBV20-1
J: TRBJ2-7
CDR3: CSARPGQGGSYEQYF

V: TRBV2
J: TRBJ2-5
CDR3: CASSRQETQYF

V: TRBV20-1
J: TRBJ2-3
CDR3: CSAASEGTSGTDTQYF

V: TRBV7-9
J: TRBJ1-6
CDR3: CASSRDVRNSPLHF

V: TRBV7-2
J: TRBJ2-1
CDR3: CASILAVSSYNEQFF

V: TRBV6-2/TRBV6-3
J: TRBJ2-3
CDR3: CASSWTSGRGADTQYF

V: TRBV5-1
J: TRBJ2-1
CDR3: CASSLEPSGRINEQFF

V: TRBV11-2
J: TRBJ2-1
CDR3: CASSLEMGGVAGVYEQFF

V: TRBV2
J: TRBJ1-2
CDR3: CASEGGAVGYTF

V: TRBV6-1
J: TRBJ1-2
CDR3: CASRGQGAAYGYTF

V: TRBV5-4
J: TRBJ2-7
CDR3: CASSPGTDLAYEQYF

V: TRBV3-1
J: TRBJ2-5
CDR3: CASSHPARGIQETQYF

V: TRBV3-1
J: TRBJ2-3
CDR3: CASSHPGLAGGWTDTQYF

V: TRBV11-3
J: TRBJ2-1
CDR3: CASSSGTSSLVGQFF

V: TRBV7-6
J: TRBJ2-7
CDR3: CASSLGSGPYEQYF

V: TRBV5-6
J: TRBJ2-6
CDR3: CASSLGLSGANVLIF

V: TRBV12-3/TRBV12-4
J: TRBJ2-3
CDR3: CASTLGYSTDTQYF

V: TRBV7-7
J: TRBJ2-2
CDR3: CASSPTSQAASTGELFF

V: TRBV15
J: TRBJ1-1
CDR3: CATSRSGGNRQAFF

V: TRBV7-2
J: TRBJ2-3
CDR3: CASSLPSGSRADTQYF

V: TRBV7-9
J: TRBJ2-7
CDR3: CASSLNPRQPDEQYF

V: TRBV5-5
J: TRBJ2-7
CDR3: CASSFAGAASYEQYF

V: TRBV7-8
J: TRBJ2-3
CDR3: CASSHREVGVEGTDTQYF

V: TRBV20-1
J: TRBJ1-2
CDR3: CSAGLTGGYGYTF

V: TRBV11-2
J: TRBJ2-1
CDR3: CASSFSPPLLRF

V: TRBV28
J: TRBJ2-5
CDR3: CASRLAGVVGETQYF

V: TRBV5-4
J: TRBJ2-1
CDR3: CASSLAGGRYNEQFF

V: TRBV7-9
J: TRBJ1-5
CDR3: CASSNNVEPQHF

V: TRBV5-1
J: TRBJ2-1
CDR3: CASSFIGNGGYNEQFF

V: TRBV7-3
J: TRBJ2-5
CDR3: CASSLKPQETQYF

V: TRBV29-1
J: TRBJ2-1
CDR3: CSVGPGYEQFF

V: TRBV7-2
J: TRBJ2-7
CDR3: CASSSGRQGVVNEQYF

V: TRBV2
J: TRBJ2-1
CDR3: CASAEYGEQFF